These 21 T cell receptor beta chains came from one sample sequenced in a study of identical twins. TCRdb reanalysed the 5' RACE reads using MiXCR and keeps one entry per CDR3 protein. The profile shows 550,000 to 700,000 distinct CDR3 sequences, more than 9% of them singletons. This sample also appeared in a second study, on yellow fever vaccine responses in identical twins.

Sequencing input: PBMCs. These receptors all come from a woman aged 18-30 years in good health.

This clonotype came up a few times. J is TRBJ2-1 and V is TRBV5-6; D may be TRBD1 or TRBD2 (5 bases each). The CDR3 runs 17 residues. Germline lookup yields CDR1 SGHDT and CDR2 YYEEEE. Trimming pared 4 bases from V and 2 bases from J, leaving 19 bases between. CDR3 sequence: CASSPPTVGVAYNEQFF. For the CDR3, the DNA is TGTGCCAGCAGCCCACCTACAGTGGGGGTTGCCTACAATGAGCAGTTCTTC.

V gene TRBV30 combines with J gene TRBJ2-3, with 8 bases lining up with TRBD2. There are 10 residues in the CDR3. With V trimmed by 1 base and J by 15 bases, 3 bases remained unmatched. The germline CDR1 and CDR2 sequences are GTSNPN and SVGIG (reference sequence). The CDR3 protein is CAWSEGLVYF. CDR3 sequence (DNA): TGTGCCTGGAGTGAGGGACTAGTTTATTTT.

The V and J genes are TRBV4-2 and TRBJ2-4, with 14 positions matching TRBD2. CDR1 is LGHNA and CDR2 is YNFKEQ in the germline V gene. V lost 4 bases to trimming and J lost 3 bases; unmatched junction nucleotides: 8. The CDR3 consists of 18 residues. CDR3 DNA sequence: TGTGCCAGCAGCCCTGGGACTAGCGGGAGTGGAGACAAAAACATTCAGTACTTC. Protein product: CASSPGTSGSGDKNIQYF.

DNA of the CDR3: TGTGCCAGCAGCGTGGGGACAGGGGTCAATCAGCCCCAGCATTTT. Translating gives CASSVGTGVNQPQHF. The V and J genes are TRBV9 and TRBJ1-5; 10 bases map to TRBD1. J gave up 3 bases and V 2 bases, and 2 bases lay outside the gene matches. CDR1 is SGDLS, CDR2 YYNGEE, per germline. CDR3 size: 15 residues.

This clonotype was seen ten or more times. This chain links TRBV25-1 with TRBJ1-1; the D gene is possibly TRBD1 (5 bases). CDR1 is MGHDK, CDR2 SYGVNS, per germline. V dropped 5 bases and J dropped 8 bases, with 12 bases sitting between them. The CDR3 has 12 amino acids. The CDR3 region has the DNA TGTGCCAGCAGTAGTGGGGGTGGCGAAGCTTTCTTT. Translation: CASSSGGGEAFF.

This clonotype was seen a handful of times. The CDR3 loop reads CASSWGDREVYEQYF. CDR3 DNA: TGCGCCAGCAGCTGGGGAGACAGGGAGGTCTACGAGCAGTACTTC. The chain employs TRBV5-1 and TRBJ2-7, with a possible D match to TRBD1 (7 bases). CDR3 length: 15 residues. The V gene lost 3 bases and the J gene lost 3 bases, with 16 bases spanning the gap. Germline CDR1 SGHRS, CDR2 YFSETQ.

This clonotype appeared many times. This rearrangement joins TRBV5-1 to TRBJ2-1; 9 bases align to TRBD2. There are 14 residues in the CDR3. Trimming at V came to 4 bases and at J to 9 bases, leaving 8 bases not matched to a gene. Germline V gene data show CDR1 as SGHRS and CDR2 as YFSETQ. The CDR3 nucleotides are TGCGCCAGCAGCCCCGGGACTAGCTTTTTTGAGCAGTTCTTC. Encoded protein: CASSPGTSFFEQFF.

The CDR3 loop is CSARDREHSYNEQFF. CDR3 bases: TGCAGTGCTAGGGACAGGGAGCACTCCTACAATGAGCAGTTCTTC. The chain has TRBV20-1 and TRBJ2-1, with TRBD1 matching over 8 bases. CDR1 and CDR2 (germline): DFQATT, SNEGSKA (reference sequence). CDR3 size: 15 residues. The V and J ends lost 3 bases and 0 bases, in that order; junction bases with no gene match: 4.

This clonotype was counted ten times or more. The chain has TRBV5-4 and TRBJ2-5; 15 nucleotides agree with TRBD2. The CDR3 spans 19 residues. CDR1 and CDR2 from the germline V gene are SGHNT and YYREEE (reference sequence). Trimming cost V 0 bases and J 4 bases; bases outside gene matches: 10. The CDR3 bases are TGTGCCAGCAGCTTGGCAGGGGGCCTGGGACTAGCGGGAGGAGAGACCCAGTACTTC. It encodes CASSLAGGLGLAGGETQYF. The complete variable domain, with remaining parts taken from reference TRBV5-4 and TRBJ2-5, reads ETGVTQSPTHLIKTRGQQVTLRCSSQSGHNTVSWYQQALGQGPQFIFQYYREEENGRGNFPPRFSGLQFPNYSSELNVNALELDDSALYLCASSLAGGLGLAGGETQYFGPGTRLLVL.

This clonotype was counted many times. The chain carries TRBV6-4 and TRBJ2-1, with TRBD2 matching 7 bases. Germline assignment: CDR1 MRHNA and CDR2 SNTAGT. This CDR3 has 15 amino acids. Losses at the gene ends were 3 bases for V and 2 bases for J; bases not matched to a gene: 4. The CDR3 region has the DNA TGTGCCAGCAGTGATTCGGGAGGCGCCTACAATGAGCAGTTCTTC. Protein: CASSDSGGAYNEQFF.

The CDR3 protein is CASSFGARAQTGELFF. The CDR3 nucleotides read TGTGCCAGCAGTTTTGGGGCAAGGGCCCAAACCGGGGAGCTGTTTTTT. The chain combines TRBV28 with TRBJ2-2; a possible D gene is TRBD1 (5 bases). Trimming cost V 3 bases and J 5 bases, with 16 bases left between them. The germline V gene has CDR1 MDHEN and CDR2 SYDVKM. The CDR3 is 16 residues long.

The table lists this clonotype with a few counts. This chain uses TRBV7-6 with TRBJ1-1, with 7 bases matching TRBD1. Germline values: CDR1 SGHVS, CDR2 FNYEAQ. Germline trimming cut 5 bases from V and 5 bases from J; bases unmatched to any gene: 11. The CDR3 length is 15 residues. The CDR3 coding sequence is TGTGCCAGCAGCCTGGGATCGCAGGGGGGAACTGAAGCTTTCTTT. Translated: CASSLGSQGGTEAFF.

V is TRBV6-1 and J is TRBJ2-1; TRBD1 is a possible D gene (6 bases). Germline V gives CDR1 MNHNS, CDR2 SASEGT. Trimming left V 1 base short and J 0 bases short, with 10 bases between. The CDR3 consists of 16 residues. The CDR3 sequence: CASSEDGTSSYNEQFF. The CDR3 nucleotides read TGTGCCAGCAGTGAAGACGGGACAAGCTCCTACAATGAGCAGTTCTTC.

This clonotype was seen a handful of times. The gene calls are TRBV5-1 and TRBJ1-6; 9 positions agree with TRBD1. The CDR3 has 17 residues. CDR1 and CDR2 (germline): SGHRS, YFSETQ. Trimming at V came to 2 bases and at J to 6 bases, leaving 9 bases not matched to a gene. This CDR3 is CASSLYRDRETNSPLHF. In DNA, the CDR3 is TGCGCCAGCAGCTTATACCGGGACAGGGAGACTAATTCACCCCTCCACTTT.

This clonotype was counted ten times or more. The rearrangement uses TRBV24-1 and TRBJ2-1; D is perhaps TRBD2 (5 bases). V gave up 1 base and J gave up 10 bases, with 13 bases separating them. Germline CDR1 reads KGHDR; CDR2 reads SFDVKD. The CDR3 consists of 14 residues. Here the CDR3 reads CATSDFGVREEQFF. CDR3 bases: TGTGCCACCAGTGATTTCGGGGTCCGGGAAGAGCAGTTCTTC.

This sequence joins TRBV7-2 and TRBJ2-5; D might be TRBD1 (6 bases). The CDR3 runs to 16 residues. Per germline, CDR1 SGHTA and CDR2 FQGNSA. V lost 2 bases and J 7 bases, leaving 20 bases between the germline ends. The CDR3 here is CASSLRATGFGGTQYF. The CDR3 nucleotides are TGTGCCAGCAGCTTAAGAGCAACAGGGTTTGGGGGGACCCAGTACTTC.

The table lists this clonotype with a few counts. The chain combines TRBV4-3 with TRBJ2-7; 9 bases are a match to TRBD1. Germline V gene sequence: CDR1 LGHNA, CDR2 YSLEER. This CDR3 has 15 residues. The V gene end was trimmed by 2 bases and the J gene end by 5 bases; junction bases not matched to a gene: 7. CDR3 amino acids: CASSQNQGQGHEQYF. DNA for the CDR3: TGCGCCAGCAGCCAAAACCAGGGACAGGGCCACGAGCAGTACTTC.

V is TRBV6-4 and J is TRBJ2-1; maybe TRBD2 (5 bases). Germline V gene data show CDR1 as MRHNA and CDR2 as SNTAGT. The CDR3 loop spans 13 amino acids. V was shortened by 7 bases and J by 5 bases, with 12 bases between the two germline ends. The CDR3 loop reads CASIGGPHNEQFF. The DNA of the CDR3 is TGTGCCAGCATCGGCGGGCCACACAATGAGCAGTTCTTC.

This clonotype was counted at least ten times. The CDR3 here is CASSPRGFPYEQYF. CDR3 bases: TGTGCCAGCAGCCCGAGAGGGTTCCCCTACGAGCAGTACTTC. The gene calls are TRBV7-9 and TRBJ2-7; a possible D gene is TRBD2 (5 bases). The V end lost 5 bases, the J end lost 2 bases, and 13 bases lay between the germline ends. The CDR3 is 14 residues long. Germline assignment: CDR1 SEHNR and CDR2 FQNEAQ (reference sequence).

A few counts support this clonotype. The rearrangement uses TRBV7-9 and TRBJ2-5; either TRBD1 or TRBD2 may supply D (5 bases each). Looked up from germline, CDR1 is SEHNR and CDR2 is FQNEAQ (reference sequence). V lost 6 bases and J lost 4, with 12 bases in between. The CDR3 sequence is 13 residues long. CDR3 loop: CASSRGNGETQYF. The DNA of the CDR3 is TGTGCCAGCAGTCGGGGCAACGGAGAGACCCAGTACTTC. The variable domain in full, with the rest retrieved from reference TRBV7-9 and TRBJ2-5, is DTGVSQNPRHKITKRGQNVTFRCDPISEHNRLYWYRQTLGQGPEFLTYFQNEAQLEKSRLLSDRFSAERPKGSFSTLEIQRTEQGDSAMYLCASSRGNGETQYFGPGTRLLVL.

This clonotype has more than one count but fewer than ten. V and J are TRBV9 and TRBJ1-5; 8 bases are a match to TRBD1. J gave up 6 bases and V 0 bases, and 8 bases lay outside the gene matches. Germline V lookup: CDR1 SGDLS, CDR2 YYNGEE. CDR3 length: 16 residues. The CDR3 region has the DNA TGTGCCAGCAGCGTAGCTTCCAGGGGGCGCGTTCAGCCCCAGCATTTT. Amino acids: CASSVASRGRVQPQHF. Drawing the rest from reference TRBV9 and TRBJ1-5, the complete variable domain is DSGVTQTPKHLITATGQRVTLRCSPRSGDLSVYWYQQSLDQGLQFLIQYYNGEERAKGNILERFSAQQFPDLHSELNLSSLELGDSALYFCASSVASRGRVQPQHFGDGTRLSIL.